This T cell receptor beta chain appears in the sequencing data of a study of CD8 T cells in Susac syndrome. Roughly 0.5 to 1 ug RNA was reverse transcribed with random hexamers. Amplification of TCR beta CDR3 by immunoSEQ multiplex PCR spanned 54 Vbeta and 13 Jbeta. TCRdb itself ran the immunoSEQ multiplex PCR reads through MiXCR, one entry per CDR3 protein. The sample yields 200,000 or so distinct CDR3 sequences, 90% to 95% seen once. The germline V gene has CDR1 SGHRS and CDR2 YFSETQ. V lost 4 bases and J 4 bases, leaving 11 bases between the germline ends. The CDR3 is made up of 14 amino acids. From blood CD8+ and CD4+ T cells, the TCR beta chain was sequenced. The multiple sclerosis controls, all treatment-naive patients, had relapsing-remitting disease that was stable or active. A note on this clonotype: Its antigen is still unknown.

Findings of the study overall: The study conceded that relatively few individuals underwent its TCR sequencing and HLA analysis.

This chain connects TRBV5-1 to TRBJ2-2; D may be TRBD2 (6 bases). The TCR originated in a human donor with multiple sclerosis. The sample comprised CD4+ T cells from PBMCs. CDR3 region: CASSLGTLTGELFF. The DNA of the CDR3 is TGCGCCAGCAGCCTCGGGACTCTCACCGGGGAGCTGTTTTTT. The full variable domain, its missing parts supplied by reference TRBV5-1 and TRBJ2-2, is KAGVTQTPRYLIKTRGQQVTLSCSPISGHRSVSWYQQTPGQGLQFLFEYFSETQRNKGNFPGRFSGRQFSNSRSEMNVSTLELGDSALYLCASSLGTLTGELFFGEGSRLTVL.